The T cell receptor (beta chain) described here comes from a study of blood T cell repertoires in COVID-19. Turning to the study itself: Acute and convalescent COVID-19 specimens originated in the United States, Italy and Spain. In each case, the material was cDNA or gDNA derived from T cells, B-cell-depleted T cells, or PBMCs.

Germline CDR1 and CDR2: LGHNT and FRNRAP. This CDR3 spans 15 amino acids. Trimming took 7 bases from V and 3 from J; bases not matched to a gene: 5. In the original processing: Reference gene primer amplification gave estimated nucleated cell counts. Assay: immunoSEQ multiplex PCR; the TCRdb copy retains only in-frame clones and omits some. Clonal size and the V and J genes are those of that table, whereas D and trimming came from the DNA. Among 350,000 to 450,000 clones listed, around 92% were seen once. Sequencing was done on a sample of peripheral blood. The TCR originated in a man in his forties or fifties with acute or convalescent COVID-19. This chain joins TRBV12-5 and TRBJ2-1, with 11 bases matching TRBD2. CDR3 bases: TGTGCTAGTGAAAGCACTAGCGGGAGCTACAATGAGCAGTTCTTC. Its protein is CASESTSGSYNEQFF.